Listed below are T cell receptor beta chains from one sample, sequenced in a study of Graves' ophthalmopathy and Graves' hyperthyroidism. MiXCR, run by TCRdb on the multiplex PCR reads, gives a single entry per CDR3 protein. The sample consists of about 700,000 distinct CDR3 sequences, roughly two fifths of them appearing once. Sequences were obtained from peripheral blood. All receptors derive from an adult man with Graves' ophthalmopathy. The conserved cysteine and the conserved F or W are not part of the CDR3 here. D genes are given only for firm matches. Expanded clones are given a class, and other clones once, few, many or no size at all.

D gene	V gene	clone size	CDR3 length	J gene	CDR3 protein
NA	TRBV7-8	NA	12	TRBJ2-7	ASSYLGAGAEQY
TRBD1	TRBV11-2	few	13	TRBJ2-2	ASSPTGLGTGELF
NA	TRBV6-5	NA	13	TRBJ2-7	ASSSTGSSGREQY
NA	TRBV2	NA	11	TRBJ2-7	ASSEAEGSEQY
NA	TRBV9	many	12	TRBJ1-5	ASSPGTWGQPQH
NA	TRBV10-3	NA	13	TRBJ1-5	ASRAQQGWNQPQH
TRBD1	TRBV10-1	NA	16	TRBJ1-6	ASSLRAQGESYNSPLH
TRBD2	TRBV12-3/TRBV12-4	NA	12	TRBJ2-7	ASSTTSSYYEQY
NA	TRBV7-9	few	15	TRBJ2-3	ASSLGYAGTSTDTQY
NA	TRBV29-1	many	10	TRBJ2-5	SDNIGQETQY
TRBD1	TRBV7-8	NA	12	TRBJ1-1	ASSLSTGDTEAF
NA	TRBV5-6	NA	13	TRBJ1-1	ASSLAFPALTEAF
NA	TRBV12-3/TRBV12-4	NA	15	TRBJ1-4	ASSPRRVHSTNEKLF
NA	TRBV25-1	NA	13	TRBJ1-4	ASSELKVGGGKLF
NA	TRBV19	many	11	TRBJ1-1	ASRQDWNTEAF
NA	TRBV7-2	NA	15	TRBJ2-7	ASTSETGFVPLHEQY
NA	TRBV2	many	10	TRBJ1-2	ASNHGGDGYT
NA	TRBV29-1	NA	12	TRBJ2-7	ASSHTRVSYEQY
NA	TRBV3-1	NA	13	TRBJ1-4	ASSYTGQVNEKLF
NA	TRBV25-1	NA	14	TRBJ1-6	ASREEGGPPRSPLH
NA	TRBV20-1	NA	10	TRBJ1-4	SAGGGSEKLF
NA	TRBV7-9	many	11	TRBJ1-4	AIPGATNEKLF
TRBD1	TRBV10-3	NA	12	TRBJ2-7	ASRADRDPYEQY
TRBD1	TRBV20-1	NA	16	TRBJ1-5	SAREGQGELANNQPQH
NA	TRBV20-1	many	11	TRBJ1-2	SARGPGGGGYT
TRBD1	TRBV7-2	many	14	TRBJ2-2	ASSFSRTGNTGELF
TRBD1	TRBV19	NA	10	TRBJ2-5	ASMDRRETQY
NA	TRBV5-8	many	12	TRBJ2-5	ASSPDRRGETQY
TRBD2	TRBV7-2	many	13	TRBJ2-7	ASSLLAGVAYEQY
NA	TRBV7-6	NA	10	TRBJ2-5	AISDFQETQY
NA	TRBV7-2	NA	12	TRBJ2-6	ASSSSGVGGTEA
NA	TRBV2	NA	9	TRBJ2-5	ASKVSAHQY
NA	TRBV29-1	NA	11	TRBJ1-3	SVELGTSDTIY
TRBD1	TRBV7-2	many	12	TRBJ2-5	ASSRQTGPETQY
TRBD2	TRBV2	few	15	TRBJ2-7	ASSEAQGGSFYYEQY
NA	TRBV10-3	many	10	TRBJ2-7	AISDSGNEQY
TRBD1	TRBV29-1	many	11	TRBJ1-2	SVELDRENGYT
NA	TRBV7-9	many	12	TRBJ1-3	ASSLPVSGNTIY
NA	TRBV10-3	NA	9	TRBJ1-6	AIRGYSPLH
NA	TRBV2	NA	11	TRBJ1-6	ASRGEGYSPLH
NA	TRBV25-1	NA	13	TRBJ1-2	ASSAGPGGGGGYT
TRBD1	TRBV29-1	NA	10	TRBJ1-6	SVGGQGPNLH
TRBD1	TRBV5-1	NA	15	TRBJ2-5	ASRGTGRIRYQETQY
NA	TRBV29-1	NA	11	TRBJ2-5	SADGGLQETQY
TRBD1	TRBV24-1	NA	14	TRBJ1-5	ATRSAPGTGDQPQH
NA	TRBV9	NA	13	TRBJ2-7	ASSVDQESVYEQY
NA	TRBV19	few	13	TRBJ1-5	ASSGTANSNQPQH
NA	TRBV29-1	NA	12	TRBJ1-1	SVEGETRDTEAF